The 27 T cell receptor beta chains presented below share a single source sample, sequenced in a study of blood T cell repertoires in COVID-19. Here immunoSEQ multiplex PCR was the method, and the copy in TCRdb shows in-frame clones only, minus some. The sample gives a few hundred thousand clones, around 87% of which show up once; 2.1% is in the top ten. The material sequenced was peripheral blood. The receptors were gathered from a young woman who had recovered from COVID-19.

This clone was counted many times. The gene calls are TRBV30 and TRBJ2-7; 8 positions agree with TRBD2. V shed 0 bases, J shed 3 bases, and the junction held 19 bases outside the gene matches. CDR1 is GTSNPN, CDR2 SVGIG, per germline (reference sequence). The CDR3 is 19 residues long. The chain's CDR3 is CAWSVDAFLSGVSYYEQYF. As DNA, the CDR3 is TGTGCCTGGAGTGTAGACGCCTTTCTTAGCGGGGTATCATACTACGAGCAGTACTTC. Full variable domain (missing parts from reference TRBV30 and TRBJ2-7): SQTIHQWPATLVQPVGSPLSLECTVEGTSNPNLYWYRQAAGRGLQLLFYSVGIGQISSEVPQNLSASRPQDRQFILSSKKLLLSDSGFYLCAWSVDAFLSGVSYYEQYFGPGTRLTVT.

This clone was observed once. The rearrangement joins TRBV25-1 to TRBJ2-7, with 8 nucleotides matching TRBD1. V lost 10 bases, J lost 7 bases, and 12 bases stayed unmatched. This CDR3 contains 13 residues. The V gene's germline CDR1 is MGHDK and CDR2 SYGVNS. The CDR3 loop is CATETGTGGEQYF. The CDR3 DNA reads TGTGCCACCGAGACTGGGACAGGCGGTGAGCAGTACTTC.

This CDR3 reads CATVPGQGALGANVLTF. CDR3 nucleotide sequence: TGTGCCACGGTACCGGGACAGGGGGCGCTCGGGGCCAACGTCCTGACTTTC. V gene TRBV7-2 combines with J gene TRBJ2-6; 12 nucleotides align to TRBD1. The CDR3 is made up of 17 amino acids. The germline gives CDR1 SGHTA, CDR2 FQGNSA. The V segment lost 10 bases and the J segment 4 bases; nucleotides outside the gene matches: 11.

This clone was picked up one time. The rearrangement joins TRBV5-1 to TRBJ1-1; 9 bases map to TRBD1. This CDR3 comprises 16 residues. Trimming cost V 9 bases and J 0 bases; bases outside gene matches: 12. Germline V lookup: CDR1 SGHRS, CDR2 YFSETQ. The CDR3 protein is CATRTGTGNMNTEAFF. CDR3 coding DNA: TGCGCCACCAGGACCGGGACAGGGAACATGAACACTGAAGCTTTCTTT. The full variable domain, in which reference TRBV5-1 and TRBJ1-1 provide the parts outside the CDR3, is KAGVTQTPRYLIKTRGQQVTLSCSPISGHRSVSWYQQTPGQGLQFLFEYFSETQRNKGNFPGRFSGRQFSNSRSEMNVSTLELGDSALYLCATRTGTGNMNTEAFFGQGTRLTVV.

This clone was seen only once. This sequence joins TRBV3-1 (or the pseudogene TRBV3-2) and TRBJ2-4, with D maybe TRBD1 (5 bases). Germline loops: CDR1 LGHDT, CDR2 YNNKEL (reference sequence). The ends were cut back, 1 base at V and 0 bases at J, with 13 bases in the middle. This CDR3 has 17 amino acids. CDR3 protein: CASSQGQGVVAKNIQYF. Written as DNA, the CDR3 is TGTGCCAGCAGCCAAGGTCAAGGGGTCGTAGCCAAAAACATTCAGTACTTC.

The chain has TRBV6-5 and TRBJ1-4; 9 nucleotides match TRBD1. V trimming: 6 bases; J trimming: 8 bases; junction bases outside the gene matches: 7. This CDR3 spans 14 amino acids. Germline CDR1 is MNHEY and CDR2 is SVGAGI. The CDR3 here is CASRKDRGDEKLFF. The CDR3, as DNA: TGTGCCAGCAGGAAGGACAGGGGAGACGAAAAACTGTTTTTT.

The count of this clone is one. V and J are TRBV4-1 and TRBJ1-6, with TRBD1 as a possible D gene (6 bases). Germline CDR1 reads MGHRA; CDR2 reads YSYEKL. V was pared by 7 bases and J by 13 bases, with 20 bases between. CDR3 length equals 14 residues. CDR3 nucleotide sequence: TGCGCCAGCACCATTGCCGGGGGGGGCTGGCCCCTCCACTTT. Translation gives CASTIAGGGWPLHF.

The V gene is TRBV5-1, the J gene TRBJ2-4; D possibly corresponds to TRBD2 (7 bases). CDR1 is SGHRS and CDR2 is YFSETQ in the germline V gene. The CDR3 consists of 18 residues. The V and J ends lost 2 bases and 0 bases respectively, with 18 bases between them. The CDR3 DNA sequence: TGCGCCAGCAGCTTCAGCAGGGGAGGGTTGCTAGCCAAAAACATTCAGTACTTC. Its protein product is CASSFSRGGLLAKNIQYF.

This rearrangement joins TRBV7-8 to TRBJ1-2, with 9 bases fitting TRBD1. The CDR3 sequence is 14 residues long. Germline V gene data show CDR1 as SGHVS and CDR2 as FQNEAQ. Trimming took 5 bases from V and 6 from J; bases not matched to a gene: 7. CDR3 DNA: TGTGCCAGCAGCGCGGGACAGGGTGAGGATGGCTACACCTTC. Translating gives CASSAGQGEDGYTF.

This chain connects TRBV19 to TRBJ2-2; TRBD1 aligns across 8 bases. CDR1 and CDR2 (germline): LNHDA, SQIVND (reference sequence). V gave up 5 bases and J gave up 6 bases; unmatched junction bases: 8. This CDR3 has 15 residues. CDR3 in amino acids: CASSRGQGWAGELFF. CDR3 in DNA: TGTGCCAGTAGTCGAGGACAGGGATGGGCCGGGGAGCTGTTTTTT.

V gene TRBV7-3 combines with J gene TRBJ2-1; D gene unclear. Per germline, CDR1 SGHTA and CDR2 FQGTGA. V gave up 0 bases and J gave up 8 bases, with 8 bases separating them. This CDR3 comprises 13 residues. The CDR3 here is CASSLTSSDEQFF. The CDR3 region has the DNA TGTGCCAGCAGCTTAACAAGCAGCGATGAGCAGTTCTTC.

The chain uses TRBV5-1 and TRBJ2-7; D is unclear. The CDR3 extends over 13 amino acids. The germline gives CDR1 SGHRS, CDR2 YFSETQ. Between the trimmed V and J ends, which lost 0 bases and 3 bases, there was a span of 7 bases. The CDR3 sequence: CASSLDSYYEQYF. CDR3 sequence (DNA): TGCGCCAGCAGCTTGGACAGTTACTACGAGCAGTACTTC.

The chain recombines TRBV28 with TRBJ1-2; D call uncertain. The CDR3 has 15 amino acids. V was cut by 6 bases and J by 2 bases, with 16 bases left in between. Germline assignment: CDR1 MDHEN and CDR2 SYDVKM. The CDR3 reads CASSRNGVQNYGYTF. The CDR3 DNA reads as TGTGCCAGCAGCCGTAATGGAGTCCAGAACTATGGCTACACCTTC.

The genes are TRBV7-9 and TRBJ1-2; unclear D gene. This CDR3 contains 15 residues. The V gene's germline CDR1 is SEHNR and CDR2 FQNEAQ (reference sequence). V lost 1 base to trimming and J lost 4 bases, with 13 bases between them. The DNA of the CDR3 is TGTGCCAGCAGCTTAGTCCTCGTCGGGAGCTATGGCTACACCTTC. Translation: CASSLVLVGSYGYTF. Full variable domain (rest looked up from reference TRBV7-9 and TRBJ1-2): DTGVSQNPRHKITKRGQNVTFRCDPISEHNRLYWYRQTLGQGPEFLTYFQNEAQLEKSRLLSDRFSAERPKGSFSTLEIQRTEQGDSAMYLCASSLVLVGSYGYTFGSGTRLTVV.

This sequence joins TRBV19 and TRBJ2-7; 8 bases line up with TRBD1. Germline CDR1 is LNHDA and CDR2 is SQIVND (reference sequence). The CDR3 has 16 amino acids. The V and J ends lost 0 bases and 3 bases, in that order; junction bases with no gene match: 7. In DNA form, the CDR3 reads TGTGCCAGTAGTATAGAAATCGGGACAGGAATCTACGAGCAGTACTTC. Protein: CASSIEIGTGIYEQYF.

The chain uses TRBV3-1 (or the pseudogene TRBV3-2) and TRBJ2-5, with 7 bases aligning to TRBD2. Germline V lookup: CDR1 LGHDT, CDR2 YNNKEL (reference sequence). V trimming: 7 bases; J trimming: 5 bases; junction bases outside the gene matches: 13. The CDR3 extends over 15 amino acids. The CDR3, as DNA: TGTGCCAGCATGCCCCTACTTGGACTAGAGGAGACCCAGTACTTC. Protein: CASMPLLGLEETQYF.

The chain carries TRBV4-2 and TRBJ2-5, with D possibly being TRBD1 (5 bases). From germline, CDR1 is LGHNA and CDR2 YNFKEQ. Trimming left V 0 bases short and J 2 bases short, with 10 bases between. This CDR3 contains 15 residues. CDR3 bases: TGTGCCAGCAGCCAAGAAGGGGCTGATCAAGAGACCCAGTACTTC. Translating gives CASSQEGADQETQYF.

The chain links TRBV30 to TRBJ1-2; no definite D call. The CDR3 is 12 residues long. Germline V gives CDR1 GTSNPN, CDR2 SVGIG (reference sequence). V lost 0 bases to trimming and J lost 7 bases, with 9 bases between them. This chain's CDR3 is CAWSVPGIGYTF. CDR3 nucleotides: TGTGCCTGGAGTGTACCGGGGATTGGCTACACCTTC.

Worth noting for this clone: Other DNA variants within this sample encode the same CDR3. The chain is built from TRBV28 and TRBJ2-3, with D uncertain. V lost 3 bases and J 5 bases, leaving 6 bases between the germline ends. The CDR3 spans 12 residues. CDR1 and CDR2 (germline): MDHEN, SYDVKM. This CDR3 is CASSLARDTQYF. CDR3 DNA: TGTGCCAGCAGTTTGGCTAGAGATACGCAGTATTTT. Full variable domain (rest looked up from reference TRBV28 and TRBJ2-3): DVKVTQSSRYLVKRTGEKVFLECVQDMDHENMFWYRQDPGLGLRLIYFSYDVKMKEKGDIPEGYSVSREKKERFSLILESASTNQTSMYLCASSLARDTQYFGPGTRLTVL.

This chain uses TRBV5-4 with TRBJ2-1; 7 bases match TRBD2. V lost 2 bases and J lost 8; bases outside the gene matches: 10. This CDR3 comprises 15 residues. Germline assignment: CDR1 SGHNT and CDR2 YYREEE (reference sequence). CDR3 bases: TGTGCCAGCAGCTTCCAGCGGGGACGGTCGTATGAGCAGTTCTTC. Its protein product is CASSFQRGRSYEQFF.

This chain joins TRBV10-2 and TRBJ2-6; the D is unclear. This CDR3 has 15 residues. From germline, CDR1 is WSHSY and CDR2 SAAADI. Trimming took 6 bases from V and 0 from J, leaving 9 bases between them. The DNA of the CDR3 is TGCGCCAGCAGGGCACCCTTCTCTGGGGCCAACGTCCTGACTTTC. As protein: CASRAPFSGANVLTF.

The gene calls are TRBV9 and TRBJ2-1; 10 bases are a match to TRBD2. Germline V CDR1 and CDR2: SGDLS, YYNGEE. V was pared by 0 bases and J by 7 bases, with 4 bases of the junction left unmatched. CDR3 length equals 15 residues. The CDR3 nucleotides read TGTGCCAGCAGCGTAGCTACTAGCGGGACAAATGAGCAGTTCTTC. Residues: CASSVATSGTNEQFF.

The chain has TRBV2 and TRBJ2-1; 10 positions match TRBD1. With 10 bases clipped from V and 9 bases from J, the junction kept 12 bases outside the gene matches. This CDR3 has 14 residues. Looked up from germline, CDR1 is SNHLY and CDR2 is FYNNEI. The chain's CDR3 is CATSRDRGISEQFF. The CDR3 DNA reads TGTGCCACCTCCCGGGACAGGGGAATTAGTGAGCAGTTCTTC.

The chain combines TRBV6-1 with TRBJ1-2, with D unresolved. CDR1 and CDR2 from the germline V gene are MNHNS and SASEGT. CDR3 length: 13 residues. The V end lost 2 bases, the J end lost 2 bases, and 6 bases lay between the germline ends. The CDR3 DNA is TGTGCCAGCAGTGAACAGGCCAACTATGGCTACACCTTC. Protein product: CASSEQANYGYTF.

This chain uses TRBV7-9 with TRBJ1-2, with 7 bases aligning to TRBD1. The germline V gene encodes CDR1 SEHNR and CDR2 FQNEAQ (reference sequence). Trimming removed 4 bases from V and 1 base from J; junction bases left unmatched: 6. The CDR3 contains 15 residues. The CDR3 sequence is CASSSRDSFNYGYTF. As DNA, the CDR3 is TGTGCCAGCAGCTCTCGGGACAGCTTTAACTATGGCTACACCTTC.

V is TRBV7-2 and J is TRBJ1-2; 8 bases map to TRBD1. V shed 1 base and J 4 bases; nucleotides not matched to a gene: 14. The CDR3 totals 18 residues. Germline CDR1 reads SGHTA; CDR2 reads FQGNSA. CDR3: CASSLGSGEAGGAYGYTF. The CDR3 DNA sequence: TGTGCCAGCAGCTTAGGCTCCGGAGAGGCAGGGGGCGCCTATGGCTACACCTTC.

This clone was recorded a few times. The J gene is TRBJ1-1, the V gene TRBV4-1; tentative D call: TRBD1 (5 bases). The germline V and J ends were trimmed by 1 base and 12 bases, with 18 bases remaining between them. The CDR3 is made up of 14 amino acids. Germline values: CDR1 MGHRA, CDR2 YSYEKL. The CDR3 protein is CASSQGPVGTPTFF. CDR3 nucleotides: TGCGCCAGCAGCCAAGGACCCGTCGGGACTCCTACTTTCTTT.